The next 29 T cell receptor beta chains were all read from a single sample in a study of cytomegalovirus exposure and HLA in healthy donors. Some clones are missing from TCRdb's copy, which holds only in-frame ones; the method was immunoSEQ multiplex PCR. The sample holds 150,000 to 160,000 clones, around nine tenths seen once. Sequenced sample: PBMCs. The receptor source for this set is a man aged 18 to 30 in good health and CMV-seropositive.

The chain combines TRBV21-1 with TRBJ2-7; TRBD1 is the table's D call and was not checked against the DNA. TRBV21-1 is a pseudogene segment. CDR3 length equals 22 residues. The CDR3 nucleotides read TGTGCCAGCAGCATTAAAGCTGATCTTGGCTCAGGGCCGAAATACTACTACTACGAGCAGTACTTC. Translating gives CASSIKADLGSGPKYYYYEQYF.

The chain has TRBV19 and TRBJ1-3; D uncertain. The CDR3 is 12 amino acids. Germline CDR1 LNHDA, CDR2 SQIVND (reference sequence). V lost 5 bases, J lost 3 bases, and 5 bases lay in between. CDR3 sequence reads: CASSSYGNTIYF. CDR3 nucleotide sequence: TGTGCCAGTAGTTCCTATGGAAACACCATATATTTT.

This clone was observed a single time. CDR3 DNA sequence: TGCGCCAGCAGCCAAAACAGGGCTACAGATACGCAGTATTTT. Translated: CASSQNRATDTQYF. This sequence joins TRBV4-1 and TRBJ2-3; a weak D match, TRBD1 (6 bases). CDR1 and CDR2 (germline): MGHRA, YSYEKL. V shed 2 bases and J shed 3 bases, with 9 bases lying between them. This CDR3 is 14 amino acids long.

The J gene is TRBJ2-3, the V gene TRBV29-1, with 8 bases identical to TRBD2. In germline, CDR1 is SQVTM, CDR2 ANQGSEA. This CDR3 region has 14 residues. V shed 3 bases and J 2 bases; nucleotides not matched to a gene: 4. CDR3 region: CSVELAGLTDTQYF. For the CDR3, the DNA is TGCAGCGTTGAGTTAGCGGGGCTCACAGATACGCAGTATTTT.

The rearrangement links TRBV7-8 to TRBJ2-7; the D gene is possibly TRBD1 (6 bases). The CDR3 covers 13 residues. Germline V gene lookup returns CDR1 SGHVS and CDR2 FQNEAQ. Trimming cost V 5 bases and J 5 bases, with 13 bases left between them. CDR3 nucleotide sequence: TGTGCCAGCAGCCCCGGGACAACCCACGAGCAGTACTTC. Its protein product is CASSPGTTHEQYF.

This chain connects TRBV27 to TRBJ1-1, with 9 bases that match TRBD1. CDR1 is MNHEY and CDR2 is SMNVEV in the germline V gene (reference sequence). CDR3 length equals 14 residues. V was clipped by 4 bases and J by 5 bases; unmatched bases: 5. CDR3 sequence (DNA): TGTGCCAGCAGTTCCGGGGGGACAGGGACTGAAGCTTTCTTT. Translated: CASSSGGTGTEAFF.

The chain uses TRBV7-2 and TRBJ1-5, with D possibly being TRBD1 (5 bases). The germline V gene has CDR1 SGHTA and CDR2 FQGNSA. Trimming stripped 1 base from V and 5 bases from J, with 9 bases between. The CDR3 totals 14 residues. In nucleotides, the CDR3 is TGTGCCAGCAGCTTAGGGGGCCTCGATCAGCCCCAGCATTTT. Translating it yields CASSLGGLDQPQHF.

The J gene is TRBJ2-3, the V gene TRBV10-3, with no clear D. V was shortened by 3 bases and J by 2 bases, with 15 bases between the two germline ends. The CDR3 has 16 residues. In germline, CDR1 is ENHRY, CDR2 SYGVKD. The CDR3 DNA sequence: TGTGCCATCAGTGAAAGAGTCCAGGCGACCACAGATACGCAGTATTTT. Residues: CAISERVQATTDTQYF.

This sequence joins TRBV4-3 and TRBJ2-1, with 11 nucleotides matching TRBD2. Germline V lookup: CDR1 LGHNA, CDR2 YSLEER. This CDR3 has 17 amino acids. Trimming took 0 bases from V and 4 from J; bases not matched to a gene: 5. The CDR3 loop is CASSQEGPSGGYNEQFF. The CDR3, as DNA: TGCGCCAGCAGCCAAGAAGGGCCTAGCGGGGGGTACAATGAGCAGTTCTTC.

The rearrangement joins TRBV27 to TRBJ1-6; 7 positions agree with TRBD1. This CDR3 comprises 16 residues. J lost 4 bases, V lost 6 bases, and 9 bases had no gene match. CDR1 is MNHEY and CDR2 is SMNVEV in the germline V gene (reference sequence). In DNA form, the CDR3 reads TGTGCCAGCAGCCAACAGGGGCCTTTATATAATTCACCCCTCCACTTT. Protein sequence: CASSQQGPLYNSPLHF.

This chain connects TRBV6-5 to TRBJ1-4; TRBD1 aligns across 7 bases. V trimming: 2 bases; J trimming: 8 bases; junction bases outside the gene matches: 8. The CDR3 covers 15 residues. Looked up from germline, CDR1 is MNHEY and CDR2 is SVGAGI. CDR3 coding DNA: TGTGCCAGCAGTTACCAGAAGGGGGCTGGCGAAAAACTGTTTTTT. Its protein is CASSYQKGAGEKLFF.

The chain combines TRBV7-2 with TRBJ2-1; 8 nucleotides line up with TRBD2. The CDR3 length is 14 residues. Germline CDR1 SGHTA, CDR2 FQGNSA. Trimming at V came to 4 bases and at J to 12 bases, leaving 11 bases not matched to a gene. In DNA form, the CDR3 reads TGTGCCAGCAGCTCCGGGACTAGGACTCTTGGGCAGTTCTTC. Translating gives CASSSGTRTLGQFF.

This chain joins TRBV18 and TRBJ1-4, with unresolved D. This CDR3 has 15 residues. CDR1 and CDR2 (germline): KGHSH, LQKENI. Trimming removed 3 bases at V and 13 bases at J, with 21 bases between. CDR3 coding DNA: TGTGCCAGCTCACCTCGCGAGGCCAGTACAAGGTCACTGTTTTTT. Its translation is CASSPREASTRSLFF.

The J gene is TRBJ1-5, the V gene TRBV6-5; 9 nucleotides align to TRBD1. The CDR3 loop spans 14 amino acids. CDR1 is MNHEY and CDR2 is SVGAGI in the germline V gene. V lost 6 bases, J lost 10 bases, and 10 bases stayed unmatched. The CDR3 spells CASSPDRGKDPQHF. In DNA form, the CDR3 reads TGTGCCAGCAGCCCAGACAGGGGGAAGGACCCCCAGCATTTT.

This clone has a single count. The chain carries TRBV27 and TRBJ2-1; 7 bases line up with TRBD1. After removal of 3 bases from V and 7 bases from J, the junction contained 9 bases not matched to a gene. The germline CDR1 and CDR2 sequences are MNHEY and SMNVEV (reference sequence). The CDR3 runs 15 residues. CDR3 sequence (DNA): TGTGCCAGCAGTTTTGGGCAGGGGGTATTAAATGAGCAGTTCTTC. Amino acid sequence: CASSFGQGVLNEQFF.

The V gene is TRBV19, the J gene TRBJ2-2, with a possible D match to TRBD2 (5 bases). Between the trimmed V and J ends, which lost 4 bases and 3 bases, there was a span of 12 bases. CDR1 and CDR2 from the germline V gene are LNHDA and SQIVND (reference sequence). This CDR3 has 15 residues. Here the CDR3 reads CASSTGIGDTGELFF. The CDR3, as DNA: TGTGCCAGTAGTACGGGAATCGGTGACACCGGGGAGCTGTTTTTT.

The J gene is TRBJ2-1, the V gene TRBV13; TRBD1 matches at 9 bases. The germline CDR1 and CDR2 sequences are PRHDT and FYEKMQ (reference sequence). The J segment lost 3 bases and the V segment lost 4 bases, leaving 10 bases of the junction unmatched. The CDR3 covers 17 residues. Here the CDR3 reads CASSSKGPGQGYNEQFF. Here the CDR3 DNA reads TGTGCCAGCAGCTCAAAGGGTCCGGGACAGGGCTACAATGAGCAGTTCTTC. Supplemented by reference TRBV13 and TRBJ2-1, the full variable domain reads AAGVIQSPRHLIKEKRETATLKCYPIPRHDTVYWYQQGPGQDPQFLISFYEKMQSDKGSIPDRFSAQQFSDYHSELNMSSLELGDSALYFCASSSKGPGQGYNEQFFGPGTRLTVL.

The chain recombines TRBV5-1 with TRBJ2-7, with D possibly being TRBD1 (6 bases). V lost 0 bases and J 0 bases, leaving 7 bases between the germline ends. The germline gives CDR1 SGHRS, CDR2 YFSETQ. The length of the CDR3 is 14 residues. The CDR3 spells CASSLGTASYEQYF. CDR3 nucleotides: TGCGCCAGCAGCTTGGGGACAGCCTCCTACGAGCAGTACTTC.

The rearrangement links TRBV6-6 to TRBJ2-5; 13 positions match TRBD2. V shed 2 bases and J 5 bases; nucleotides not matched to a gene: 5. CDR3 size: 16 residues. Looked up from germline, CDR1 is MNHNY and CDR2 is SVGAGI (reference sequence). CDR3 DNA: TGTGCCAGCAGTTACACTAGCGGGGGGGCCCGGGAGACCCAGTACTTC. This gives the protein CASSYTSGGARETQYF.

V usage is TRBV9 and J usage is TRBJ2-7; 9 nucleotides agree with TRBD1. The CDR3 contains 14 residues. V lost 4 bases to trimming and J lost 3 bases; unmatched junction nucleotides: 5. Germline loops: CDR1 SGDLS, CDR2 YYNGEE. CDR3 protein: CASSLQDRGYEQYF. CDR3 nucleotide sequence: TGTGCCAGCAGCCTCCAGGACAGGGGCTACGAGCAGTACTTC.

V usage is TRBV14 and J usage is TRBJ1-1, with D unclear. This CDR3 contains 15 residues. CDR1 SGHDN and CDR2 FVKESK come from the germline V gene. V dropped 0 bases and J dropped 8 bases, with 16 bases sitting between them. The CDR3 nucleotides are TGTGCCAGCAGCCAAGATCACTCCAGAGGGCTAGAAGCTTTCTTT. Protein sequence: CASSQDHSRGLEAFF. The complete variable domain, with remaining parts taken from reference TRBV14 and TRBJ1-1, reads EAGVTQFPSHSVIEKGQTVTLRCDPISGHDNLYWYRRVMGKEIKFLLHFVKESKQDESGMPNNRFLAERTGGTYSTLKVQPAELEDSGVYFCASSQDHSRGLEAFFGQGTRLTVV.

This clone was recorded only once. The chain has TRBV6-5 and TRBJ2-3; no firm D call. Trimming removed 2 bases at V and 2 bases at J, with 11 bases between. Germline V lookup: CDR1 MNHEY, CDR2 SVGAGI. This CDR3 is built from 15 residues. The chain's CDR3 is CASSYRSADTDTQYF. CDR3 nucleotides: TGTGCCAGCAGTTACAGATCTGCAGACACAGATACGCAGTATTTT.

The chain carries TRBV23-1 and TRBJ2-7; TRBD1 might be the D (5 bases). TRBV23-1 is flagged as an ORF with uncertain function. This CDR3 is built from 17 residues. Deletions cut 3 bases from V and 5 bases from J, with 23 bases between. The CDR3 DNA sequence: TGCGCCAGCAGTCACTCCCCAGGGTCGAAAGCACGGAACGAGCAGTACTTC. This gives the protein CASSHSPGSKARNEQYF.

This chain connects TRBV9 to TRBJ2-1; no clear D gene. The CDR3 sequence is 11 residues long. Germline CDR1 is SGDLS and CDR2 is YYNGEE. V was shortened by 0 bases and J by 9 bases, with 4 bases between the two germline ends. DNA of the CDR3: TGTGCCAGCAGCGTAGCGGGTGAGCAGTTCTTC. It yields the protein CASSVAGEQFF.

The CDR3, as DNA: TGTGCCAGCAGTGAAGAAGGGGCAGGGGTGGGGTTGGACTATGGCTACACCTTC. It is translated as CASSEEGAGVGLDYGYTF. The chain combines TRBV2 with TRBJ1-2; TRBD1 might be the D (6 bases). This CDR3 is built from 18 residues. V was cut by 1 base and J by 3 bases, with 21 bases left in between. Looked up from germline, CDR1 is SNHLY and CDR2 is FYNNEI.

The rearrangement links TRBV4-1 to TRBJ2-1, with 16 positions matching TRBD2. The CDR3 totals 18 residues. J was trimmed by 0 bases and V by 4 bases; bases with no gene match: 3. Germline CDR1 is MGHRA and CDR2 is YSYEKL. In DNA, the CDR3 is TGCGCCAGCAGCCCAGGGACTAGCGGGGGGGTCTCCTACAATGAGCAGTTCTTC. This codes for CASSPGTSGGVSYNEQFF.

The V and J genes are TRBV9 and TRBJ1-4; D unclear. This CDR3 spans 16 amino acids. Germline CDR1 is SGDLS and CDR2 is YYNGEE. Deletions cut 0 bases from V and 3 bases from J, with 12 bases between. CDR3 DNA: TGTGCCAGCAGCGTAGCCGCCAGATTGTCTAATGAAAAACTGTTTTTT. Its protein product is CASSVAARLSNEKLFF. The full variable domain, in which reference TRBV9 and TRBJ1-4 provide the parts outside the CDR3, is DSGVTQTPKHLITATGQRVTLRCSPRSGDLSVYWYQQSLDQGLQFLIQYYNGEERAKGNILERFSAQQFPDLHSELNLSSLELGDSALYFCASSVAARLSNEKLFFGSGTQLSVL.

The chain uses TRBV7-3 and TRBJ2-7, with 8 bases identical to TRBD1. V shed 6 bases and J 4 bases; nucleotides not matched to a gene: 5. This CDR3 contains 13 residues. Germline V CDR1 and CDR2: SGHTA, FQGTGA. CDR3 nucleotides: TGTGCCAGCAGTGAACAGGGGGGTTACGAGCAGTACTTC. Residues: CASSEQGGYEQYF.

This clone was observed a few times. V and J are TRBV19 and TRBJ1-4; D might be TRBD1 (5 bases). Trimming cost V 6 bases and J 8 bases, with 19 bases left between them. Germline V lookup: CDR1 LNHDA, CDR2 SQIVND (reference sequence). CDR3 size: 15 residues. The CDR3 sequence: CASRRRWQGGEKLFF. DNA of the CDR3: TGTGCCAGTAGGAGAAGATGGCAGGGTGGAGAAAAACTGTTTTTT.